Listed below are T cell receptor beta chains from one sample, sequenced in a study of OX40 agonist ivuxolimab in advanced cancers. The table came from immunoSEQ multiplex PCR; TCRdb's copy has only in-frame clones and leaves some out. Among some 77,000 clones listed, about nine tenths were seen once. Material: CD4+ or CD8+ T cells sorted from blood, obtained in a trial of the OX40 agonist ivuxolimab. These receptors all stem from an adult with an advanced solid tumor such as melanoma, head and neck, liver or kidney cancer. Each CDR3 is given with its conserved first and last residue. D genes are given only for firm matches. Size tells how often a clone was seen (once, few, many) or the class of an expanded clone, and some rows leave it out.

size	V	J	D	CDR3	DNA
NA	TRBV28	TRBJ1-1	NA	CASSLSRWWTEAFF	TGTGCCAGCAGTTTGTCCAGGTGGTGGACTGAAGCTTTCTTT
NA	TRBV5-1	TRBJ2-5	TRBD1	CASSRQAGGRETQYF	TGCGCCAGCAGCAGGCAGGCAGGGGGCAGGGAGACCCAGTACTTC
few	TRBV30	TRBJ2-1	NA	CAWSSIADYNEQFF	TGTGCCTGGAGCTCTATCGCGGATTACAATGAGCAGTTCTTC
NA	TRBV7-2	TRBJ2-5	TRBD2	CASSRTSGSGGETQYF	TGTGCCAGCAGCCGAACTAGCGGGAGTGGCGGGGAGACCCAGTACTTC
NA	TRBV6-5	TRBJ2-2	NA	CASSYTGGRAGELFF	TGTGCCAGCAGTTACACCGGGGGAAGGGCCGGGGAGCTGTTTTTT
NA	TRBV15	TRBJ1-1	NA	CATSRDLRAQDTEAFF	TGTGCCACCAGCAGAGATTTAAGGGCGCAGGACACTGAAGCTTTCTTT
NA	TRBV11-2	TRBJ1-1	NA	CASSPRARVLGTEAFF	TGTGCCAGCAGCCCACGTGCGAGGGTCCTAGGCACTGAAGCTTTCTTT
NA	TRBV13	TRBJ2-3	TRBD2	CASSSPRREGGTDTQYF	TGTGCCAGCAGCTCCCCCCGGCGGGAGGGGGGCACAGATACGCAGTATTTT
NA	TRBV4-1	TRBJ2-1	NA	CASSSDRDVKFF	TGCGCCAGCAGCTCGGACCGGGACGTTAAGTTCTTC
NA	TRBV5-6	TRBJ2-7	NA	CASSRGPSSYEQYF	TGTGCCAGCAGCCGGGGACCAAGCTCCTACGAGCAGTACTTC
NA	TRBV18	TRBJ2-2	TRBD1	CASSPQWTGESGELFF	TGTGCCAGCTCACCACAATGGACAGGGGAATCCGGGGAGCTGTTTTTT
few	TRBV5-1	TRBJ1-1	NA	CASSLAGSMNTEAFF	TGCGCCAGCAGCTTGGCCGGGAGCATGAACACTGAAGCTTTCTTT
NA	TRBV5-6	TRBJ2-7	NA	CASSQQAGVVYF	TGTGCCAGCAGCCAGCAAGCAGGGGTGGTGTACTTC
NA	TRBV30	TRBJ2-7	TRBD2	CAWGLAGGYEQYF	TGTGCCTGGGGACTAGCGGGAGGCTACGAGCAGTACTTC
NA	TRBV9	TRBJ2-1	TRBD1	CASSRQGADNEQFF	TGTGCCAGCAGCAGACAGGGGGCCGACAATGAGCAGTTCTTC
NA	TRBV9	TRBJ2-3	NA	CASSEGWGTDTQYF	TGTGCCAGCAGCGAGGGTTGGGGGACAGATACGCAGTATTTT
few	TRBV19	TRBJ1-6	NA	CASSISGSNSPLHF	TGTGCCAGTAGTATTTCAGGCAGTAATTCACCCCTCCACTTT
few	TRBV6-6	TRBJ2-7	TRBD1	CASSRDSYEQYF	TGTGCCAGCAGTCGGGACAGCTACGAGCAGTACTTC
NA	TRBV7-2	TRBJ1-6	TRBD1	CASSRGQGFDSPLHF	TGTGCCAGCAGCCGCGGACAGGGATTCGATTCACCCCTCCACTTT
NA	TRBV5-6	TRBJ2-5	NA	CASRFTGTRETQYF	TGTGCCAGCAGGTTTACAGGGACCCGAGAGACCCAGTACTTC
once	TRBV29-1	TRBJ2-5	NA	CSALTGFEGTQYF	TGCAGCGCCCTGACAGGTTTTGAAGGGACCCAGTACTTC
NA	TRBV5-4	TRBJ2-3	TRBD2	CASSLERGPSTDTQYF	TGTGCCAGCAGCTTGGAGCGGGGCCCTAGCACAGATACGCAGTATTTT
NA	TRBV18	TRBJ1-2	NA	CASSPAGYYGYTF	TGTGCCAGCTCACCTGCAGGGTACTATGGCTACACCTTC
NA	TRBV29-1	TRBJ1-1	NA	CSVDRNTEAFF	TGCAGCGTTGACAGGAACACTGAAGCTTTCTTT
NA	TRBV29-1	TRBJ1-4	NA	CSVVGAATNEKLFF	TGCAGCGTTGTCGGGGCTGCAACTAATGAAAAACTGTTTTTT
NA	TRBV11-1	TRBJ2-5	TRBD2	CASSRLGLARGTQYF	TGTGCCAGCAGCCGTCTGGGACTAGCTCGTGGGACCCAGTACTTC
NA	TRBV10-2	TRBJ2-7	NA	CASREQTGVYEQYF	TGCGCCAGCAGAGAGCAGACAGGAGTTTACGAGCAGTACTTC
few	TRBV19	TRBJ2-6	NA	CASLPPGRSGANVLTF	TGTGCCAGCCTCCCCCCGGGCCGATCTGGGGCCAACGTCCTGACTTTC
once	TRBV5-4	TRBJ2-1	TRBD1	CASSLGQATYNEQFF	TGTGCCAGCAGTCTCGGACAGGCTACCTACAATGAGCAGTTCTTC
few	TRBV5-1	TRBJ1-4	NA	CASSLTTGPGEKLFF	TGCGCCAGCAGCCTGACGACAGGACCGGGGGAAAAACTGTTTTTT
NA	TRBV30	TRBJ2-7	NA	CAWSAPQIARREQYF	TGTGCCTGGAGTGCCCCCCAAATCGCCCGCCGCGAGCAGTACTTC
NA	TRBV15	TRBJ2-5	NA	CATRSFGQETQYF	TGTGCCACCAGATCCTTCGGCCAAGAGACCCAGTACTTC
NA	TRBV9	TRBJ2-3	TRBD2	CASSPGLAGGSSTDTQYF	TGTGCCAGCAGCCCGGGACTAGCGGGAGGCTCTAGCACAGATACGCAGTATTTT
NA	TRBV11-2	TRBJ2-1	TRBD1	CASSRLTTGVYANEQFF	TGTGCCAGCAGCCGACTTACCACAGGGGTCTACGCCAATGAGCAGTTCTTC
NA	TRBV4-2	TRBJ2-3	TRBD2	CASSLAGAGTDTQYF	TGTGCCAGCAGCCTAGCGGGGGCCGGCACAGATACGCAGTATTTT
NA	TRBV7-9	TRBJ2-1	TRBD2	CASSSTSGRAPADNEQFF	TGTGCCAGCAGCTCAACTAGCGGGAGGGCCCCCGCAGACAATGAGCAGTTCTTC
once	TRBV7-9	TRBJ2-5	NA	CASSPWGRGDRETQYF	TGTGCCAGCAGCCCGTGGGGTCGAGGCGATCGAGAGACCCAGTACTTC
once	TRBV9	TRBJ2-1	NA	CASSVEGGDYNEQFF	TGTGCCAGCAGCGTAGAGGGCGGGGACTACAATGAGCAGTTCTTC
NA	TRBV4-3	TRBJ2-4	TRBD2	CASSPWLAGNLEAKNIQYF	TGCGCCAGCAGCCCATGGCTAGCGGGAAATTTGGAGGCCAAAAACATTCAGTACTTC
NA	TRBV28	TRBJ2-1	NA	CASSLHGQGRNNEQFF	TGTGCCAGCAGTTTACATGGCCAGGGGAGAAACAATGAGCAGTTCTTC
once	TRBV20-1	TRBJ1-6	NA	CTEAGNSPLHF	TGCACCGAGGCGGGGAATTCACCCCTCCACTTT
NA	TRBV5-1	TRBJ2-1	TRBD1	CASSFGGSARGLNEQFF	TGCGCCAGCAGTTTCGGAGGATCGGCCAGGGGGCTGAATGAGCAGTTCTTC
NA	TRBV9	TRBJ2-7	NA	CASSVDVQESYEQYF	TGTGCCAGCAGCGTAGATGTGCAGGAGTCTTACGAGCAGTACTTC
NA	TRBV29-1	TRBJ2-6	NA	CSARTSSGANVLTF	TGCAGCGCGAGGACCTCTTCTGGGGCCAACGTCCTGACTTTC
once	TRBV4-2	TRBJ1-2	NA	CASSQDSSHTGYGYTF	TGTGCCAGCAGCCAAGATAGTTCCCATACAGGCTATGGCTACACCTTC
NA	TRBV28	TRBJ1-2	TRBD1	CASSKHDRVLDGYTF	TGTGCCAGCAGCAAGCATGACAGGGTATTGGATGGCTACACCTTC
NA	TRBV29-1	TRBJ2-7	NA	CSVEESGYEQYF	TGCAGCGTTGAAGAATCCGGGTACGAGCAGTACTTC
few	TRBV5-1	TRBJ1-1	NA	CASSTEGGRNTEAFF	TGCGCCAGCAGCACGGAGGGTGGGCGGAACACTGAAGCTTTCTTT
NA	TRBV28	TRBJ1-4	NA	CASSLGTTNEKLFF	TGTGCCAGCAGTTTAGGGACAACTAATGAAAAACTGTTTTTT
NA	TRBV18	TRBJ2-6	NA	CASSPWGHGANVLTF	TGTGCCAGCTCACCATGGGGCCATGGGGCCAACGTCCTGACTTTC
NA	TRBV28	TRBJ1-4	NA	CASSFGSRGEKLFF	TGTGCCAGCAGTTTTGGTAGTCGAGGGGAAAAACTGTTTTTT
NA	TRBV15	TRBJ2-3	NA	CATSRRTVTSTDTQYF	TGTGCCACCAGCAGACGAACGGTAACTAGCACAGATACGCAGTATTTT
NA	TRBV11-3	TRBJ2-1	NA	CASSSWAGAEEQFF	TGTGCCAGCAGCTCCTGGGCAGGCGCAGAGGAGCAGTTCTTC
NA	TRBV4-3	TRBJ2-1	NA	CASSPGGLSYNEQFF	TGCGCCAGCAGCCCCGGGGGGCTTTCCTACAATGAGCAGTTCTTC
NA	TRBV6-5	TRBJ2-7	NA	CASSYRERYEQYF	TGTGCCAGCAGTTACAGGGAGCGCTACGAGCAGTACTTC
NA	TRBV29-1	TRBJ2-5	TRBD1	CSHRGSQETQYF	TGCAGCCACAGGGGTTCCCAAGAGACCCAGTACTTC
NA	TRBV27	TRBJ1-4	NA	CASSRPGRGEKLFF	TGTGCCAGCAGCCGGCCAGGGAGGGGTGAAAAACTGTTTTTT
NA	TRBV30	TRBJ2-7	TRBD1	CAWLGTGEQYF	TGTGCCTGGCTAGGGACAGGCGAGCAGTACTTC
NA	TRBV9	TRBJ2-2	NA	CASSVGGANTGELFF	TGTGCCAGCAGCGTAGGGGGGGCGAACACCGGGGAGCTGTTTTTT